Listed below are T cell receptor beta chains from one sample, sequenced in a study of OX40 agonist ivuxolimab in advanced cancers. Sequenced by immunoSEQ multiplex PCR; TCRdb stores in-frame clones only, minus some. The sample lists about 33,000 clones, 88% occurring once. Sequences were derived from CD4+ or CD8+ T cells sorted from blood, sampled in a trial of the OX40 agonist ivuxolimab. All receptors come from an adult with an advanced solid tumor such as melanoma, head and neck, liver or kidney cancer. CDR3s include the opening cysteine and the closing phenylalanine or tryptophan. A D gene is named only where the DNA matches it firmly. Not all rows give a size; the values are once, few, many and, for expanded clones, a class.

D	V	size	J	CDR3	DNA
-	TRBV7-2	-	TRBJ2-2	CASSFFNRGEELFF	TGTGCCAGCAGCTTCTTTAATCGGGGAGAGGAGCTGTTTTTT
-	TRBV6-5	-	TRBJ2-2	CASGAYTGELFF	TGTGCCAGCGGGGCCTACACCGGGGAGCTGTTTTTT
-	TRBV30	-	TRBJ1-1	CAWSVGTLNTEAFF	TGTGCCTGGAGTGTTGGCACACTGAACACTGAAGCTTTCTTT
-	TRBV7-9	once	TRBJ2-7	CASSFGHAPSYEQYF	TGTGCCAGCAGCTTTGGTCACGCTCCCTCCTACGAGCAGTACTTC
TRBD2	TRBV5-4	-	TRBJ2-3	CASTKGLAGLGDTQYF	TGTGCCAGCACCAAGGGACTAGCGGGACTCGGGGATACGCAGTATTTT
-	TRBV5-1	few	TRBJ2-2	CASSLVSGRAGELFF	TGCGCCAGCAGCTTGGTGTCAGGGCGGGCCGGGGAGCTGTTTTTT
TRBD1	TRBV6-1	few	TRBJ2-3	CASSWTGATDTQYF	TGTGCCAGCAGTTGGACAGGGGCGACAGATACGCAGTATTTT
-	TRBV6-1	few	TRBJ2-7	CASSRQGDPSYEQYF	TGTGCCAGCAGTCGCCAAGGGGATCCTTCCTACGAGCAGTACTTC
-	TRBV30	-	TRBJ2-2	CAWTLAVRTGELFF	TGTGCCTGGACCCTGGCAGTCCGCACCGGGGAGCTGTTTTTT
-	TRBV7-9	-	TRBJ1-1	CASSLTGGTEAFF	TGTGCCAGCAGCTTAACGGGGGGGACTGAAGCTTTCTTT
-	TRBV2	-	TRBJ2-3	CASSDFGSPTDTQYF	TGTGCCAGCAGTGATTTCGGAAGCCCCACAGATACGCAGTATTTT
-	TRBV5-1	-	TRBJ1-2	CASSLGRSRGDGYTF	TGCGCCAGCAGCTTGGGACGATCCCGGGGTGATGGCTACACCTTC
-	TRBV4-1	few	TRBJ1-2	CASSQEGWVNGYTF	TGCGCCAGCAGCCAAGAAGGCTGGGTAAATGGCTACACCTTC
-	TRBV19	-	TRBJ2-7	CASSIQVRDEQYF	TGTGCCAGTAGTATACAGGTACGGGACGAGCAGTACTTC
-	TRBV6-5	few	TRBJ1-1	CASSRRGTEAFF	TGTGCCAGCAGTCGGCGGGGTACTGAAGCTTTCTTT
-	TRBV7-8	-	TRBJ2-2	CASSLAEQGQLFF	TGTGCCAGCAGCTTAGCAGAACAGGGCCAGCTGTTTTTT
TRBD2	TRBV29-1	-	TRBJ2-1	CSVRGVWRDKGSYNEQFF	TGCAGCGTCCGGGGGGTCTGGAGGGATAAGGGTTCCTACAATGAGCAGTTCTTC
TRBD1	TRBV5-4	-	TRBJ1-1	CASRLGRGQGRMNTEAFF	TGTGCCAGCAGACTAGGTAGGGGACAGGGAAGAATGAACACTGAAGCTTTCTTT
-	TRBV5-4	-	TRBJ1-1	CASSPRPWNTEAFF	TGTGCCAGCAGCCCCCGCCCGTGGAACACTGAAGCTTTCTTT
-	TRBV27	-	TRBJ2-7	CASRSRDAKNPYEQYF	TGTGCCAGCAGAAGTCGGGACGCAAAAAATCCCTACGAGCAGTACTTC